This T cell receptor beta chain was found in a study of shared clonotypes between healthy human individuals. The method was immunoSEQ multiplex PCR; TCRdb's version includes in-frame clones alone and lacks a portion of them. The data hold a few million clones, with approximately 95% observed a single time. Per the germline V gene, CDR1 is SGHVS and CDR2 is FQNEAQ. V was trimmed by 6 bases and J by 2 bases, leaving 20 bases between them. This CDR3 region has 16 residues. The chain couples TRBV7-8 to TRBJ2-7; a weak D match, TRBD2 (7 bases). This TCR came from a man aged 18-30 years in good health. Some clones in this sample may be carry-over from other donors' samples. Sequencing was performed on naive CD4+ T cells from PBMCs. Subset given: CD45RA+ positively selected. CDR3 in amino acids: CASRNPGGGTPYEQYF. CDR3 DNA sequence: TGTGCCAGCAGAAACCCGGGGGGCGGGACCCCCTACGAGCAGTACTTC.